Detailed here is one TCR beta chain. Its cognate antigen is unknown. Distinct nucleotide sequences in the sample also encode this CDR3. The data were taken from a study of shared clonotypes between healthy human individuals. Study-level findings and limits: When compared with the clonotypes that were shared by all four sorted-subset donors, the non-shared clonotypes turned out to have lower generation probabilities. In several donors, about 5% of naive CD4 clonotypes appeared in common. Relative to memory subsets, naive subsets generally showed larger estimated richness.

The CDR3 contains 15 residues. Per the germline V gene, CDR1 is SGHRS and CDR2 is YFSETQ. V was clipped by 4 bases and J by 1 base, with 14 bases between them. On sorted subsets, replicate PCRs used approximately 190 ng DNA, or 25,000 to 35,000 T cell genomes. Clones were read by immunoSEQ multiplex PCR, and TCRdb kept only the in-frame ones, dropping some. Of some 1 million clones listed, roughly 70% are singletons. The chain employs TRBV5-1 and TRBJ1-1; TRBD1 is a possible D gene (6 bases). The sample taken for sequencing was memory CD4+ T cells sorted from blood. Subset noted: CD45RA-negative fraction. This sequence originates from a man in his late teens or twenties in good health. CDR3 DNA sequence: TGCGCCAGCAGCCCCGGACAGACTTCGAACACTGAAGCTTTCTTT. Protein sequence: CASSPGQTSNTEAFF.